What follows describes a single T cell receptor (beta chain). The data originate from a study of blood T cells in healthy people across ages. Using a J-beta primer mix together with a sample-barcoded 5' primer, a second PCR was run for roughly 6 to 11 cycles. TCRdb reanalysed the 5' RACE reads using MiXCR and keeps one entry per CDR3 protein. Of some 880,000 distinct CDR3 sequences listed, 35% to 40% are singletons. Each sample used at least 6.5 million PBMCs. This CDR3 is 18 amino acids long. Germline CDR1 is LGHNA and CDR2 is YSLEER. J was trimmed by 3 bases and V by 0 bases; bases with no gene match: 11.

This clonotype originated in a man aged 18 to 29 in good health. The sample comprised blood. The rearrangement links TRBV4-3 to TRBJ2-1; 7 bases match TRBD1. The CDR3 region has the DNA TGCGCCAGCAGCCAAGATCCAGGGGGTGCCGACGTCTACAATGAGCAGTTCTTC. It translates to CASSQDPGGADVYNEQFF.